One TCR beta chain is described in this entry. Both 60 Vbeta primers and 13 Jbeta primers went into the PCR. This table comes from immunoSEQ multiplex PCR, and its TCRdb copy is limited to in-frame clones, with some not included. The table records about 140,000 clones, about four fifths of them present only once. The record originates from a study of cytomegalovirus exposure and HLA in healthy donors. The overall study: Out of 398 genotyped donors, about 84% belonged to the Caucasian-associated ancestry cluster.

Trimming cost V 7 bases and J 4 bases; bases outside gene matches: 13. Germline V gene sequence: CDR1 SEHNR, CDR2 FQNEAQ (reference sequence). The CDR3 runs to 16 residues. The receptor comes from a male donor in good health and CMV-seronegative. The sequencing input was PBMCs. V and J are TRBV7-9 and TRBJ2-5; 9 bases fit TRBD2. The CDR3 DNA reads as TGTGCCAGCATCGACCCCGGGACTAGCTTTTTAGAGACCCAGTACTTC. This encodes CASIDPGTSFLETQYF.